Listed here are 32 T cell receptor beta chains from one sample, sequenced in a study of shared clonotypes between healthy human individuals. TCRdb's copy holds only in-frame clones and misses some; the assay was immunoSEQ multiplex PCR. Of some 2.3 million clones in the sample, just over 90% were seen once. The sequencing sample was made of naive CD4+ T cells from PBMCs. The subset denotes: CD45RA+ positively selected. All receptors derive from a man between 18 and 29 years old in good health. Some clones in this sample may be carry-over from other donors' samples.

The V and J genes are TRBV18 and TRBJ1-5; no reliable D call. The V gene's germline CDR1 is KGHSH and CDR2 LQKENI. V lost 1 base to trimming and J lost 2 bases, with 6 bases between them. This CDR3 is built from 14 residues. The CDR3 DNA reads as TGTGCCAGCTCACCACTAAGGGGCAATCAGCCCCAGCATTTT. Translation: CASSPLRGNQPQHF.

The genes are TRBV16 and TRBJ2-7, with 10 bases aligning to TRBD1. This CDR3 region has 13 residues. Germline lookup yields CDR1 KGHSY and CDR2 FQNENV. J was trimmed by 6 bases and V by 4 bases; bases with no gene match: 3. CDR3 amino acids: CASSRDRGTEQYF. For the CDR3, the DNA is TGTGCCAGCAGCCGGGACAGGGGTACCGAGCAGTACTTC.

V gene TRBV2 combines with J gene TRBJ2-2; D not resolved. V was trimmed by 5 bases and J by 3 bases, leaving 10 bases between them. The CDR3 loop spans 14 amino acids. Germline V CDR1 and CDR2: SNHLY, FYNNEI. The CDR3 coding sequence is TGTGCCAGCAGTTCGACAAGATACACCGGGGAGCTGTTTTTT. Translating it yields CASSSTRYTGELFF.

Note on this clone: The junction and the germline gene differ at one end; a read error may be behind it. The CDR3 region is CASSSQGGAYEQYF. Here the CDR3 DNA reads TGTGCCAGCAGCTCCCAGGGGGGGGCCTATGAGCAGTACTTC. The J gene is TRBJ2-7, the V gene TRBV7-3; D may match TRBD1 or TRBD2 (7 bases each). CDR3 length: 14 amino acids. Germline CDR1 is SGHTA and CDR2 is FQGTGA.

The gene calls are TRBV30 and TRBJ2-2; D might be TRBD1 or TRBD2, each matching 5 bases. The CDR3 consists of 12 residues. V lost 3 bases and J lost 6, with 8 bases in between. Germline-derived CDR1 and CDR2 are GTSNPN and SVGIG (reference sequence). Here the CDR3 DNA reads TGTGCCTGGAGGGGGGTCGCCGGGGAGCTGTTTTTT. This sequence encodes CAWRGVAGELFF. Variable domain in full (rest from reference TRBV30 and TRBJ2-2): SQTIHQWPATLVQPVGSPLSLECTVEGTSNPNLYWYRQAAGRGLQLLFYSVGIGQISSEVPQNLSASRPQDRQFILSSKKLLLSDSGFYLCAWRGVAGELFFGEGSRLTVL.

Here the CDR3 reads CASSPLPRRYEQYF. CDR3 bases: TGTGCCAGCAGCCCCCTCCCACGCCGCTACGAGCAGTACTTC. The rearrangement links TRBV11-2 to TRBJ2-7; no clear D gene. V was trimmed by 5 bases and J by 3 bases, leaving 14 bases between them. The CDR3 loop spans 14 amino acids. Germline lookup yields CDR1 SGHAT and CDR2 FQNNGV.

This clone has only a few counts. J is TRBJ1-1 and V is TRBV7-9; 7 bases agree with TRBD1. This CDR3 comprises 14 residues. V lost 5 bases, J lost 1 base, and 4 bases stayed unmatched. Germline CDR1 is SEHNR and CDR2 is FQNEAQ (reference sequence). CDR3 region: CASSGDRANTEAFF. The CDR3 DNA sequence: TGTGCCAGCAGCGGAGACAGGGCGAACACTGAAGCTTTCTTT. The variable domain in full, with the rest retrieved from reference TRBV7-9 and TRBJ1-1, is DTGVSQNPRHKITKRGQNVTFRCDPISEHNRLYWYRQTLGQGPEFLTYFQNEAQLEKSRLLSDRFSAERPKGSFSTLEIQRTEQGDSAMYLCASSGDRANTEAFFGQGTRLTVV.

The chain combines TRBV11-2 with TRBJ1-3; a possible D gene is TRBD1 (5 bases). The CDR3 contains 14 residues. CDR1 and CDR2 from the germline V gene are SGHAT and FQNNGV. V lost 3 bases to trimming and J lost 1 base, with 7 bases between them. The CDR3 region has the DNA TGTGCCAGCAGCTTCGGGGGGTCTGGAAACACCATATATTTT. Translated: CASSFGGSGNTIYF.

The chain couples TRBV11-2 to TRBJ2-7, with 7 positions matching TRBD1. Per the germline V gene, CDR1 is SGHAT and CDR2 is FQNNGV. The junction had 9 bases not matched to a gene; V was cut back by 3 bases and J by 4 bases. The CDR3 loop spans 15 amino acids. In nucleotides, the CDR3 is TGTGCCAGCAGCTTTAGTGCCGGGACAGTATACGAGCAGTACTTC. It specifies CASSFSAGTVYEQYF.

The rearrangement joins TRBV30 to TRBJ2-1; perhaps D is TRBD1 or TRBD2 (5 bases each). The CDR3 length is 20 residues. Trimming took off 3 bases at V and 3 bases at J, with 30 bases between the two ends. The germline CDR1 and CDR2 sequences are GTSNPN and SVGIG (reference sequence). The CDR3 loop reads CAWRSREVSIPGRVYNEQFF. CDR3 bases: TGTGCCTGGAGAAGCCGGGAAGTATCAATTCCGGGACGTGTCTACAATGAGCAGTTCTTC. Variable domain in full (rest from reference TRBV30 and TRBJ2-1): SQTIHQWPATLVQPVGSPLSLECTVEGTSNPNLYWYRQAAGRGLQLLFYSVGIGQISSEVPQNLSASRPQDRQFILSSKKLLLSDSGFYLCAWRSREVSIPGRVYNEQFFGPGTRLTVL.

CDR3 in DNA: TGTGCCAGCTCATTAGGGCAGGCACAGGGGGAGCAGTACTTC. Translated: CASSLGQAQGEQYF. The chain is built from TRBV18 and TRBJ2-7; 7 bases agree with TRBD1. CDR3 size: 14 residues. CDR1 and CDR2 (germline): KGHSH, LQKENI. The J segment lost 7 bases and the V segment lost 5 bases, leaving 11 bases of the junction unmatched.

V usage is TRBV7-7 and J usage is TRBJ2-7; no clear D gene. The germline CDR1 and CDR2 sequences are SSHAT and FNYEAQ (reference sequence). CDR3 length: 14 amino acids. Deletions cut 0 bases from V and 2 bases from J, with 8 bases between. Here the CDR3 DNA reads TGTGCCAGCAGCTTAGCGGGCGGTACCTACGAGCAGTACTTC. The encoded protein is CASSLAGGTYEQYF.

A note on this clone: The same CDR3 also results from other DNA sequences found in this sample. The rearrangement uses TRBV7-9 and TRBJ1-5; D perhaps matches TRBD1 (6 bases). CDR3 length: 16 residues. Per the germline V gene, CDR1 is SEHNR and CDR2 is FQNEAQ (reference sequence). V was pared by 1 base and J by 2 bases, with 12 bases between. Written as DNA, the CDR3 is TGTGCCAGCAGCTTAGGCCGCAGGGGTGGCAATCAGCCCCAGCATTTT. Translated, it gives CASSLGRRGGNQPQHF.

The J gene is TRBJ2-2, the V gene TRBV5-1, with TRBD1 as a possible D gene (5 bases). In germline, CDR1 is SGHRS, CDR2 YFSETQ. The germline V and J ends were trimmed by 4 bases and 6 bases, with 10 bases remaining between them. The CDR3 spans 13 residues. The CDR3 bases are TGCGCCAGCAGCCGAGACAGATCCGGGGAGCTGTTTTTT. Protein sequence: CASSRDRSGELFF.

This chain joins TRBV28 and TRBJ2-7; D unclear. Germline V gives CDR1 MDHEN, CDR2 SYDVKM. The CDR3 is 13 residues long. The V end was cut by 7 bases, the J end by 1 base, with 11 bases between. The CDR3 nucleotides are TGTGCCAGCACCAGAGGCCGATCCTACGAGCAGTACTTC. Its protein is CASTRGRSYEQYF.

V is TRBV7-9 and J is TRBJ2-5, with 7 bases fitting TRBD2. Germline V lookup: CDR1 SEHNR, CDR2 FQNEAQ (reference sequence). After removal of 5 bases from V and 0 bases from J, the junction contained 0 bases not matched to a gene. This CDR3 spans 13 amino acids. DNA for the CDR3: TGTGCCAGCAGCCGGGGGGACCAAGAGACCCAGTACTTC. Its protein product is CASSRGDQETQYF.

This clone was detected a few times. The genes are TRBV29-1 and TRBJ1-1; unclear D gene. Trimming stripped 8 bases from V and 0 bases from J, with 13 bases between. The CDR3 spans 13 residues. CDR1 and CDR2 from the germline V gene are SQVTM and ANQGSEA. The CDR3 sequence: CSITRIMNTEAFF. The CDR3 region has the DNA TGCAGCATAACGCGGATCATGAACACTGAAGCTTTCTTT.

Regarding this clone: Likely a read error: the CDR3 ends without its conserved phenylalanine or tryptophan. The limits of the CDR3 on the DNA are not certain, so only TCRdb's listed CDR3 is given. The chain has TRBV7-2 and TRBJ1-2; the table's D call TRBD1 went unverified against the DNA. Termini included, the CDR3 measures 15 amino acids. Per germline, CDR1 SGHTA and CDR2 FQGNSA. The CDR3 loop reads CASSPKAIWTDVIRV.

The chain carries TRBV18 and TRBJ2-7; D possibly corresponds to TRBD2 (6 bases). Trimming removed 3 bases from V and 6 bases from J, with 15 bases in between. Germline CDR1 and CDR2: KGHSH and LQKENI. The CDR3 contains 14 residues. The CDR3 DNA sequence: TGTGCCAGCTCACCCGGACCCTCCGGGGGCGAGCAGTACTTC. Translating it yields CASSPGPSGGEQYF.

Details on this clone: Different DNA sequences within this sample yield the same CDR3. The chain uses TRBV18 and TRBJ1-1; perhaps TRBD1 as D (6 bases). V gave up 0 bases and J gave up 2 bases, with 10 bases separating them. The CDR3 has 15 residues. From germline, CDR1 is KGHSH and CDR2 LQKENI. The CDR3 spells CASSPPKGGNTEAFF. The CDR3 DNA follows: TGTGCCAGCTCACCACCGAAGGGGGGCAACACTGAAGCTTTCTTT.

The chain combines TRBV6-6 with TRBJ1-1; D gene unclear. Germline lookup yields CDR1 MNHNY and CDR2 SVGAGI (reference sequence). CDR3 size: 15 residues. V dropped 2 bases and J dropped 1 base, with 11 bases sitting between them. This chain's CDR3 is CASSYERQPNTEAFF. CDR3 DNA sequence: TGTGCCAGCAGTTACGAAAGGCAGCCGAACACTGAAGCTTTCTTT.

This clone was observed a few times. The CDR3 sequence is CASYEGEDGKNTGELFF. Written as DNA, the CDR3 is TGTGCCAGCTACGAAGGCGAGGACGGGAAGAACACCGGGGAGCTGTTTTTT. The rearrangement links TRBV5-4 to TRBJ2-2; D might be TRBD2 (5 bases). The CDR3 length is 17 residues. The germline gives CDR1 SGHNT, CDR2 YYREEE (reference sequence). Trimming stripped 7 bases from V and 1 base from J, with 20 bases between.

The V gene is TRBV5-6, the J gene TRBJ2-5; the match to TRBD1 covers 9 bases. The CDR3 extends over 15 amino acids. Germline loops: CDR1 SGHDT, CDR2 YYEEEE. V was pared by 4 bases and J by 1 base, with 5 bases of the junction left unmatched. DNA of the CDR3: TGTGCCAGCAGCCCGCACAGGGGGCGCCAAGAGACCCAGTACTTC. The encoded protein is CASSPHRGRQETQYF.

V usage is TRBV18 and J usage is TRBJ1-5; 7 bases are a match to TRBD1. Looked up from germline, CDR1 is KGHSH and CDR2 is LQKENI. The CDR3 totals 16 residues. V shed 6 bases, J shed 0 bases, and the junction held 8 bases outside the gene matches. The chain's CDR3 is CASSPQGQLSNQPQHF. CDR3 bases: TGTGCCAGCTCCCCCCAGGGACAGCTTAGCAATCAGCCCCAGCATTTT. Complete variable domain (other parts from reference TRBV18 and TRBJ1-5): NAGVMQNPRHLVRRRGQEARLRCSPMKGHSHVYWYRQLPEEGLKFMVYLQKENIIDESGMPKERFSAEFPKEGPSILRIQQVVRGDSAAYFCASSPQGQLSNQPQHFGDGTRLSIL.

This chain connects TRBV6-5 to TRBJ2-7, with D possibly TRBD1 on 5 matching bases. Germline V gene lookup returns CDR1 MNHEY and CDR2 SVGAGI. V was pared by 8 bases and J by 4 bases, with 9 bases between. The CDR3 runs 11 residues. The CDR3 is CASGDRYEQYF. CDR3 sequence (DNA): TGTGCCAGCGGCGACAGATACGAGCAGTACTTC.

The V and J genes are TRBV7-9 and TRBJ1-3; 7 bases line up with TRBD1. V trimming: 3 bases; J trimming: 0 bases; junction bases outside the gene matches: 14. This CDR3 has 19 amino acids. Germline V gene lookup returns CDR1 SEHNR and CDR2 FQNEAQ (reference sequence). CDR3: CASSLWQAPDRLSGNTIYF. The CDR3 DNA reads as TGTGCCAGCAGCTTGTGGCAGGCCCCGGACAGGCTCTCTGGAAACACCATATATTTT.

The chain links TRBV7-2 to TRBJ2-7, with D perhaps matching TRBD2 (6 bases). The V and J ends lost 1 base and 6 bases respectively, with 10 bases between them. Looked up from germline, CDR1 is SGHTA and CDR2 is FQGNSA. The CDR3 runs to 13 residues. The CDR3 coding sequence is TGTGCCAGCAGCTTAGTTGGGACTTCCGAGCAGTACTTC. Protein product: CASSLVGTSEQYF.

As regards this clone: Other DNA sequences from this sample encode an identical CDR3 as well. The genes are TRBV6-6 and TRBJ2-3; no reliable D call. The CDR3 extends over 12 amino acids. V shed 5 bases and J shed 2 bases, with 5 bases lying between them. Germline assignment: CDR1 MNHNY and CDR2 SVGAGI (reference sequence). The chain's CDR3 is CASSPDTDTQYF. The CDR3 DNA reads TGTGCCAGCAGTCCCGACACAGATACGCAGTATTTT.

The chain carries TRBV28 and TRBJ2-1, with 10 bases lining up with TRBD2. V dropped 4 bases and J dropped 4; count of bases not matched to a gene: 16. CDR1 is MDHEN and CDR2 is SYDVKM in the germline V gene. CDR3 length: 19 residues. As DNA, the CDR3 is TGTGCCAGCAGTTCCCCTACTAGCGGGAAGTCCGGGGTATACAATGAGCAGTTCTTC. As protein: CASSSPTSGKSGVYNEQFF. The variable domain in full, completed from reference TRBV28 and TRBJ2-1, reads DVKVTQSSRYLVKRTGEKVFLECVQDMDHENMFWYRQDPGLGLRLIYFSYDVKMKEKGDIPEGYSVSREKKERFSLILESASTNQTSMYLCASSSPTSGKSGVYNEQFFGPGTRLTVL.

V usage is TRBV7-8 and J usage is TRBJ1-1; D is perhaps TRBD1 (6 bases). Germline V lookup: CDR1 SGHVS, CDR2 FQNEAQ. The CDR3 contains 15 residues. Trimming took off 3 bases at V and 4 bases at J, with 15 bases between the two ends. The CDR3 loop is CASSLRGAETTEAFF. The CDR3 DNA reads TGTGCCAGCAGCTTGAGGGGGGCAGAGACCACTGAAGCTTTCTTT.

The J gene is TRBJ2-2, the V gene TRBV18, with a tentative D call TRBD1 (6 bases). Germline V gene lookup returns CDR1 KGHSH and CDR2 LQKENI. Trimming pared 3 bases from V and 1 base from J, leaving 9 bases between. The CDR3 sequence is 15 residues long. The chain's CDR3 is CASSPVRGNTGELFF. In DNA form, the CDR3 reads TGTGCCAGCTCACCGGTCAGGGGGAACACCGGGGAGCTGTTTTTT.

This chain links TRBV11-2 with TRBJ2-1; D might be TRBD2 (5 bases). The CDR3 covers 14 residues. CDR1 and CDR2 from the germline V gene are SGHAT and FQNNGV. Trimming took 8 bases from V and 0 from J, leaving 11 bases between them. The CDR3 sequence: CASRGGFSYNEQFF. The CDR3 nucleotides are TGTGCCAGCCGAGGAGGTTTCTCCTACAATGAGCAGTTCTTC.